This TCR beta chain is from a study of OX40 agonist ivuxolimab in advanced cancers. Study observations and caveats: At doses 0.1 to 3.0 mg/kg, CD4+ and CD8+ clones expanded. Compared with CD4+, CD8+ T cells on average had more expanded clones.

Produced via immunoSEQ multiplex PCR; TCRdb's table is partial and in-frame only. The table has 45,000 to 60,000 clones, approximately 91% seen once. Note on this clone: Its cognate antigen is unknown.

Autoimmune disease history or systemic immunosuppression excluded patients. V lost 4 bases, J lost 1 base, and 4 bases stayed unmatched. Per the germline V gene, CDR1 is MGHRA and CDR2 is YSYEKL. The CDR3 spans 16 residues. The sequencing here drew on CD4+ or CD8+ T cells sorted from blood, taken in a trial of the OX40 agonist ivuxolimab. The chain uses TRBV4-1 and TRBJ1-5, with 10 bases fitting TRBD1. This clonotype was obtained from an adult with an advanced solid tumor such as melanoma, head and neck, liver or kidney cancer. CDR3 nucleotides: TGCGCCAGCAGCCTAGACAGGGGGCGAAGCAATCAGCCCCAGCATTTT. Its protein product is CASSLDRGRSNQPQHF.